The entry below gives a single T cell receptor (beta chain) sequence along with its context. Its target is unknown. Trimming took 5 bases from V and 4 from J; bases not matched to a gene: 4. The germline CDR1 and CDR2 sequences are WSHSY and SAAADI. This CDR3 is 14 amino acids long. The protocol was immunoSEQ multiplex PCR, while the TCRdb copy is restricted to in-frame clones and leaves out a portion. In the table there are approximately 120,000 clones, less than 90% of which are singletons. This specimen comes from a study of cytotoxic CD8 clonotypes in ibrutinib-treated CLL. Findings and limits, study-wide: Treatment left the uncommon public clonotypes either contracted or stable in frequency.

TCR beta libraries used roughly 1.9 micrograms of DNA from cryopreserved PBMCs. The TCR comes from a human donor with chronic lymphocytic leukemia. The sequencing used PBMCs, collected after 24 months of ibrutinib treatment. This chain uses TRBV10-2 with TRBJ2-1; 8 bases fit TRBD2. The CDR3: CASSLGGVYNEQFF. The CDR3 nucleotides are TGCGCCAGCAGTCTCGGGGGGGTTTACAATGAGCAGTTCTTC.